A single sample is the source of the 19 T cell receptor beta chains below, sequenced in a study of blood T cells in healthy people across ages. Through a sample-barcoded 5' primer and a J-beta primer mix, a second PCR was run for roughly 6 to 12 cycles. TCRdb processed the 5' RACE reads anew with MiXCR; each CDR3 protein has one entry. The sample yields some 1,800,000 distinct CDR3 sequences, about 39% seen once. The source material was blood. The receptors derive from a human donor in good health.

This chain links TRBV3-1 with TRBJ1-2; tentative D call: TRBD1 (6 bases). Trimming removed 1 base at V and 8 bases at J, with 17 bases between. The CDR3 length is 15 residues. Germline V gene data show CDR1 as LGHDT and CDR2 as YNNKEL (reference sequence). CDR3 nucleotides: TGTGCCAGCAGCCAAGGAGGGGGTTCCTGGGGAGGCTACACCTTC. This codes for CASSQGGGSWGGYTF.

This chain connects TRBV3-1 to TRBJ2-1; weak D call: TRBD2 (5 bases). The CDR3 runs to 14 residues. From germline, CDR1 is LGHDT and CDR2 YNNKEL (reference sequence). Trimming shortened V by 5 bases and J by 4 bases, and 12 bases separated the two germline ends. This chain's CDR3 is CASSYIGGYNEQFF. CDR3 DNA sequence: TGTGCCAGCAGCTACATCGGAGGTTACAATGAGCAGTTCTTC.

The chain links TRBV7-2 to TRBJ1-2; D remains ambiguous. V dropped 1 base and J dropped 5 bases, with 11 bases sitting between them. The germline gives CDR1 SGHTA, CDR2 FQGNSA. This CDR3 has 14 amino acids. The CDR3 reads CASSLEAAEYGYTF. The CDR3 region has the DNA TGTGCCAGCAGCTTAGAGGCGGCAGAATATGGCTACACCTTC.

The DNA of the CDR3 is TGTGCCAGCAGCTTAGGACTAGTGGGACGCACAGATACGCAGTATTTT. It encodes CASSLGLVGRTDTQYF. The chain carries TRBV7-2 and TRBJ2-3; TRBD2 might be the D (6 bases). CDR3 size: 16 residues. The germline V and J ends were trimmed by 1 base and 1 base, with 12 bases remaining between them. CDR1 SGHTA and CDR2 FQGNSA come from the germline V gene.

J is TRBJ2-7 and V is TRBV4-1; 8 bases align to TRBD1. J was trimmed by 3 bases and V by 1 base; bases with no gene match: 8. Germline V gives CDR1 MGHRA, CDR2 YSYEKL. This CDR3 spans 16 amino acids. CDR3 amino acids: CASSQASGTGGYEQYF. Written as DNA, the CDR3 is TGCGCCAGCAGCCAAGCGTCAGGGACAGGTGGCTACGAGCAGTACTTC.

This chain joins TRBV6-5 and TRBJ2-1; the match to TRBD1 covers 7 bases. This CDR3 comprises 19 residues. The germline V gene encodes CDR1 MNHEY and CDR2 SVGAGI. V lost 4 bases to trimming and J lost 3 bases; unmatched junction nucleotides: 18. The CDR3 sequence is CASSFHGKQGPPGYNEQFF. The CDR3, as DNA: TGTGCCAGCAGTTTCCACGGTAAACAGGGGCCCCCCGGCTACAATGAGCAGTTCTTC.

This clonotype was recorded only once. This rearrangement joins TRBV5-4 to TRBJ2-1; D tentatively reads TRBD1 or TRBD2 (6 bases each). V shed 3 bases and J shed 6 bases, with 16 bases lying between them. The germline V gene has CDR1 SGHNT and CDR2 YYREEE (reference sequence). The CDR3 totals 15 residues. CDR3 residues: CASSSGGGRLNEQFF. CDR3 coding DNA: TGTGCCAGCAGCTCCGGTGGGGGGCGCCTCAATGAGCAGTTCTTC.

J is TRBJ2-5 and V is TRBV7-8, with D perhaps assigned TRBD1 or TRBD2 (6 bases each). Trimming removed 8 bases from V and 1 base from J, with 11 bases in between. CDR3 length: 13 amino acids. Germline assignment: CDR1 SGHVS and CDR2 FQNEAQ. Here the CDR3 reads CASARGPQETQYF. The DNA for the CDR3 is TGTGCCAGCGCTCGGGGGCCCCAAGAGACCCAGTACTTC.

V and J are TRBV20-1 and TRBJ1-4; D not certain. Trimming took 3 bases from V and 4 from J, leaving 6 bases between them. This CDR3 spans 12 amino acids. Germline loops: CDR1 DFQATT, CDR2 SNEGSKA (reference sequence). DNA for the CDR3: TGCAGTGCTAGGACGGATAATGAAAAACTGTTTTTT. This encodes CSARTDNEKLFF.

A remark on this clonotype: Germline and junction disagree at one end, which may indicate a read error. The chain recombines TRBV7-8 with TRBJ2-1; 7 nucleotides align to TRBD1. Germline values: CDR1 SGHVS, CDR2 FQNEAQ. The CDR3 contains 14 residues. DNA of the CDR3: TGTGCCGGCAGCTTAGGGACAGAATACAATGAGCAGTTCTTC. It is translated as CAGSLGTEYNEQFF.

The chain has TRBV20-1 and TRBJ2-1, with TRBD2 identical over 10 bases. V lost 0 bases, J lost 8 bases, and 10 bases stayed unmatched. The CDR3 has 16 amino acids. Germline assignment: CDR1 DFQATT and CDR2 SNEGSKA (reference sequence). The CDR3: CSARDFKRGGRDEQFF. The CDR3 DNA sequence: TGCAGTGCTAGAGATTTCAAGCGGGGGGGCAGGGATGAGCAGTTCTTC.

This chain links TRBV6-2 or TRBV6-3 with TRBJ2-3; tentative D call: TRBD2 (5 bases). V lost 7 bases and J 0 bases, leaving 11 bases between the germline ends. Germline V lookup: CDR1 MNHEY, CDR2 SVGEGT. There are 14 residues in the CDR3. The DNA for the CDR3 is TGTGCCAGCACCCCTACTAGAAGCACAGATACGCAGTATTTT. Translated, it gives CASTPTRSTDTQYF.

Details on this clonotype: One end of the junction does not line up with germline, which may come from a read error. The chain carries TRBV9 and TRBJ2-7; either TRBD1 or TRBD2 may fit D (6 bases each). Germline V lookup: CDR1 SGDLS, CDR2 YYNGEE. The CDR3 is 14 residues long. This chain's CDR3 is CTSSEGGSLYEQYF. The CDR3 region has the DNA TGTACCAGCAGCGAGGGGGGCAGTTTATACGAGCAGTACTTC. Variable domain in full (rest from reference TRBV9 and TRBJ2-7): DSGVTQTPKHLITATGQRVTLRCSPRSGDLSVYWYQQSLDQGLQFLIQYYNGEERAKGNILERFSAQQFPDLHSELNLSSLELGDSALYFCTSSEGGSLYEQYFGPGTRLTVT.

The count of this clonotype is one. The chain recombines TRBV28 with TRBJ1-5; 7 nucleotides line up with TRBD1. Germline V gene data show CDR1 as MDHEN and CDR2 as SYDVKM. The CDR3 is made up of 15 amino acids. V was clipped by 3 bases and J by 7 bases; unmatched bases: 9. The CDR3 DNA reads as TGTGCCAGCAGTTTCCCCCGACAGGGTATCCAGCCCCAGCATTTT. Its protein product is CASSFPRQGIQPQHF.

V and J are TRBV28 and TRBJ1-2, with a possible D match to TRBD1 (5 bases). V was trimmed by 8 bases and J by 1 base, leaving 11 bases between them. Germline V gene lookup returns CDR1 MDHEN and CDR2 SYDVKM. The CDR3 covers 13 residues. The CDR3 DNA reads TGTGCCAGCTCCCGGGGCAGTAACTATGGCTACACCTTC. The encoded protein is CASSRGSNYGYTF.

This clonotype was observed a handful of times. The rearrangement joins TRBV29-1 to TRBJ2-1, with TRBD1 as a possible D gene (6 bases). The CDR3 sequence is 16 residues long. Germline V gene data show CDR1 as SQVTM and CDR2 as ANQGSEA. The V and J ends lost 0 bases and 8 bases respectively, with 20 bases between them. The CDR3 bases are TGCAGCGTTGAAGAGGCAGGGGCTACACCGTTGGATGAGCAGTTCTTC. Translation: CSVEEAGATPLDEQFF.

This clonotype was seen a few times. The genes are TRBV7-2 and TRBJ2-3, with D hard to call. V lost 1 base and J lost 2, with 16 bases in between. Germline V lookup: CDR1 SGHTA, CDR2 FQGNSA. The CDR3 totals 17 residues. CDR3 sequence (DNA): TGTGCCAGCAGCTTAGTGGTGTCCGAGAGTTTCACAGATACGCAGTATTTT. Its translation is CASSLVVSESFTDTQYF.

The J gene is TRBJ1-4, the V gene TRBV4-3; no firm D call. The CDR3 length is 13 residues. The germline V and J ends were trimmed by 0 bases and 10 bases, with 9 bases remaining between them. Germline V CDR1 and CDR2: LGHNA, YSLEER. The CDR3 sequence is CASSQDRQTKLFF. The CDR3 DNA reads TGCGCCAGCAGCCAAGATCGGCAGACAAAACTGTTTTTT.

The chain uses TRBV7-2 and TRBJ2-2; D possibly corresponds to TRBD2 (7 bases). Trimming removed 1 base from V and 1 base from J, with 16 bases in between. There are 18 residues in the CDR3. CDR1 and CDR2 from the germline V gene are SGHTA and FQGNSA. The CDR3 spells CASSLEGGQKLNTGELFF. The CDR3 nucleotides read TGTGCCAGCAGCTTAGAGGGGGGGCAGAAACTGAACACCGGGGAGCTGTTTTTT.